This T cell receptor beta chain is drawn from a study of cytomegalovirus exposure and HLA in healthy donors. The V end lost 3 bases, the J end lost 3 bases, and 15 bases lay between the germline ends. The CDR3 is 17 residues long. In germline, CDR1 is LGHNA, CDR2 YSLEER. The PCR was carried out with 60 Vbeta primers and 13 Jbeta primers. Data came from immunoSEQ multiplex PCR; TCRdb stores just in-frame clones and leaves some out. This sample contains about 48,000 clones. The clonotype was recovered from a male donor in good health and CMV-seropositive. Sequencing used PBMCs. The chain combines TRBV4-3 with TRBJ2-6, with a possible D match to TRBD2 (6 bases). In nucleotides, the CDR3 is TGCGCCAGCAGCCACCCCCCTGGAGGGAATGGGGCCAACGTCCTGACTTTC. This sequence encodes CASSHPPGGNGANVLTF.